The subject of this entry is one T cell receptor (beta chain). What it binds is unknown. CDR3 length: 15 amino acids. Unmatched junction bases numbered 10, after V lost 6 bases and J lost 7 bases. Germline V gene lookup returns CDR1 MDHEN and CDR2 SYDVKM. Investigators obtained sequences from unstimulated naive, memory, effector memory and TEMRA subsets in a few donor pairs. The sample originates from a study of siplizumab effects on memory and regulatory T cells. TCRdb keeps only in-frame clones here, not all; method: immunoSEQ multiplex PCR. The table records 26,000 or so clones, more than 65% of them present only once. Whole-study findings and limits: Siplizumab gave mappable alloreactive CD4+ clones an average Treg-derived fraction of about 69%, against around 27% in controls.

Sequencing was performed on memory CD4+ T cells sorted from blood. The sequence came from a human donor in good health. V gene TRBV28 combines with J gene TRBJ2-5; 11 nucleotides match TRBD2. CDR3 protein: CASRYGTSGERTQYF. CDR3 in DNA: TGTGCCAGCAGATACGGGACTAGCGGCGAACGGACCCAGTACTTC.